The next 30 T cell receptor beta chains were all read from a single sample in a study of Ad26.COV2.S vaccination and SARS-CoV-2 variants. Specified treatment: some 20 received Ad26.COV2.S at low or high dose, single or two shots; a few received placebo; per-sample allocation not given. Sampling was done on day 63 after the first vaccine or placebo injection. Libraries were prepared by immunoSEQ multiplex PCR; TCRdb keeps only in-frame clonotypes and omits some of them. The data show 330,000 or so clones, roughly nine tenths seen once. The sample was peripheral blood, taken in a trial of Ad26.COV2.S vaccine versus placebo. The source is a person aged 18-60 years who received the Ad26.COV2.S COVID-19 vaccine or a placebo.

This clone was detected a few times. The rearrangement joins TRBV6-5 to TRBJ1-2; a possible D gene is TRBD1 (5 bases). This CDR3 spans 15 amino acids. Germline CDR1 and CDR2: MNHEY and SVGAGI. Trimming left V 0 bases short and J 3 bases short, with 11 bases between. The CDR3 nucleotides read TGTGCCAGCAGTTACTCCCAGACAGTCCACTATGGCTACACCTTC. This gives the protein CASSYSQTVHYGYTF.

This clone was observed a single time. The rearrangement joins TRBV7-6 to TRBJ1-4, with 8 bases lining up with TRBD1. Germline V gene sequence: CDR1 SGHVS, CDR2 FNYEAQ. V trimming: 5 bases; J trimming: 7 bases; junction bases outside the gene matches: 9. This CDR3 is built from 15 residues. The CDR3 sequence: CASSQKAGGVEKLFF. The CDR3 DNA sequence: TGTGCCAGCAGCCAGAAGGCAGGGGGCGTTGAAAAACTGTTTTTT. Combining the CDR3 with reference TRBV7-6 and TRBJ1-4 gives the whole variable domain GAGVSQSPRYKVTKRGQDVALRCDPISGHVSLYWYRQALGQGPEFLTYFNYEAQQDKSGLPNDRFSAERPEGSISTLTIQRTEQRDSAMYRCASSQKAGGVEKLFFGSGTQLSVL.

The CDR3 spells CASSFTSGGYTF. CDR3 nucleotides: TGTGCCAGCAGCTTCACCAGCGGAGGCTACACCTTC. This chain uses TRBV5-6 with TRBJ1-2; D is unresolved. Germline lookup yields CDR1 SGHDT and CDR2 YYEEEE. V gave up 2 bases and J gave up 8 bases, with 10 bases separating them. This CDR3 region has 12 residues.

V and J are TRBV11-2 and TRBJ2-7; D might be TRBD2 (5 bases). V lost 4 bases and J 5 bases, leaving 12 bases between the germline ends. The length of the CDR3 is 13 residues. From germline, CDR1 is SGHAT and CDR2 FQNNGV. The CDR3 loop reads CASSSPNGDEQYF. CDR3 nucleotides: TGTGCCAGCAGCTCCCCCAACGGGGACGAGCAGTACTTC. The whole variable domain, remainder taken from reference TRBV11-2 and TRBJ2-7, is EAGVAQSPRYKIIEKRQSVAFWCNPISGHATLYWYQQILGQGPKLLIQFQNNGVVDDSQLPKDRFSAERLKGVDSTLKIQPAKLEDSAVYLCASSSPNGDEQYFGPGTRLTVT.

CDR3 in DNA: TGCGCCAGCAGCTTCCCGGGACCCGCGGGAGGGCGAGAGACCCAGTACTTC. It encodes CASSFPGPAGGRETQYF. The V and J genes are TRBV5-1 and TRBJ2-5; 9 bases are a match to TRBD2. Trimming removed 2 bases from V and 4 bases from J; junction bases left unmatched: 12. Per germline, CDR1 SGHRS and CDR2 YFSETQ. The CDR3 is 17 amino acids.

This chain connects TRBV14 to TRBJ1-2; 7 bases align to TRBD1. The germline V gene has CDR1 SGHDN and CDR2 FVKESK. The V and J ends lost 7 bases and 2 bases, in that order; junction bases with no gene match: 4. This CDR3 has 13 residues. The CDR3 DNA sequence: TGTGCCAGCAACAGGGGTTTGAACTATGGCTACACCTTC. This sequence encodes CASNRGLNYGYTF.

The chain has TRBV2 and TRBJ1-1; D is uncertain. CDR1 is SNHLY, CDR2 FYNNEI, per germline. V was pared by 6 bases and J by 0 bases, with 11 bases between. This CDR3 contains 14 residues. The CDR3 DNA reads TGTGCCAGCAGGGCACTGATAATGAACACTGAAGCTTTCTTT. It translates to CASRALIMNTEAFF.

The chain is built from TRBV7-9 and TRBJ1-1, with D possibly matching TRBD1 (5 bases). The germline V gene has CDR1 SEHNR and CDR2 FQNEAQ (reference sequence). The CDR3 is 16 residues long. With 0 bases removed from V and 0 bases from J, the gap between germline ends came to 11 bases. The CDR3 sequence is CASSLAMGPLNTEAFF. The CDR3 DNA reads TGTGCCAGCAGCTTAGCGATGGGGCCATTGAACACTGAAGCTTTCTTT.

The chain recombines TRBV12-3 or TRBV12-4 with TRBJ1-1; a possible D gene is TRBD1 (6 bases). The CDR3 runs to 13 residues. Trimming took off 8 bases at V and 0 bases at J, with 10 bases between the two ends. The CDR3 DNA follows: TGTGCCAGCGGGACACCTATGAACACTGAAGCTTTCTTT. Encoded protein: CASGTPMNTEAFF.

The chain joins TRBV7-6 to TRBJ2-3; 8 nucleotides line up with TRBD2. The CDR3 runs 16 residues. Germline-derived CDR1 and CDR2 are SGHVS and FNYEAQ. Germline trimming cut 2 bases from V and 6 bases from J; bases unmatched to any gene: 10. This chain's CDR3 is CASSLYPGLALDTQYF. The CDR3 coding sequence is TGTGCCAGCAGCTTATATCCCGGACTAGCTCTTGATACGCAGTATTTT.

The CDR3 region has the DNA TGTGCCAGCTCCGGGCAGAACACCGGGGAGCTGTTTTTT. It is translated as CASSGQNTGELFF. The chain combines TRBV18 with TRBJ2-2; D remains ambiguous. There are 13 residues in the CDR3. CDR1 is KGHSH, CDR2 LQKENI, per germline. V shed 6 bases and J shed 1 base, with 6 bases lying between them.

This sequence joins TRBV5-6 and TRBJ2-3; D may be TRBD1 or TRBD2 (6 bases each). Germline V CDR1 and CDR2: SGHDT, YYEEEE. With 3 bases removed from V and 6 bases from J, the gap between germline ends came to 20 bases. The CDR3 spans 16 residues. CDR3 sequence: CASSWRSGAAQDTQYF. As DNA, the CDR3 is TGTGCCAGCAGCTGGCGTTCGGGGGCAGCACAGGATACGCAGTATTTT.

The rearrangement joins TRBV27 to TRBJ2-3, with 9 bases aligning to TRBD2. V was pared by 4 bases and J by 5 bases, with 1 base of the junction left unmatched. The CDR3 runs 13 residues. From germline, CDR1 is MNHEY and CDR2 SMNVEV (reference sequence). DNA of the CDR3: TGTGCCAGCAGTTGGACTAGCGAAGATACGCAGTATTTT. Translated: CASSWTSEDTQYF.

This chain uses TRBV11-3 with TRBJ2-1; 9 positions agree with TRBD2. This CDR3 spans 15 amino acids. Trimming at V came to 6 bases and at J to 0 bases, leaving 3 bases not matched to a gene. Germline V CDR1 and CDR2: SGHNT, YENEEA. The CDR3 region has the DNA TGTGCCAGCAGGGGTAGCGGGAGCTCCTACAATGAGCAGTTCTTC. It translates to CASRGSGSSYNEQFF.

This clone was found once. V is TRBV7-9 and J is TRBJ2-4; TRBD1 agrees at 8 bases. The germline V gene has CDR1 SEHNR and CDR2 FQNEAQ (reference sequence). The CDR3 covers 17 residues. With 1 base clipped from V and 2 bases from J, the junction kept 7 bases outside the gene matches. The CDR3: CASSLEGTGSTKNIQYF. The CDR3 coding sequence is TGTGCCAGCAGCTTAGAAGGGACAGGCTCTACCAAAAACATTCAGTACTTC. Full variable domain (missing parts from reference TRBV7-9 and TRBJ2-4): DTGVSQNPRHKITKRGQNVTFRCDPISEHNRLYWYRQTLGQGPEFLTYFQNEAQLEKSRLLSDRFSAERPKGSFSTLEIQRTEQGDSAMYLCASSLEGTGSTKNIQYFGAGTRLSVL.

The chain is built from TRBV18 and TRBJ1-1, with D possibly being TRBD1 (5 bases). V gave up 2 bases and J gave up 0 bases, with 13 bases separating them. The CDR3 runs 16 residues. The germline V gene encodes CDR1 KGHSH and CDR2 LQKENI. This CDR3 is CASSPRGADMNTEAFF. CDR3 bases: TGTGCCAGCTCACCAAGAGGGGCGGACATGAACACTGAAGCTTTCTTT.

CDR3 residues: CSVRQGAREQYF. The DNA for the CDR3 is TGCAGCGTGCGACAGGGGGCGAGAGAGCAGTACTTC. The V call is TRBV29-1, the J call TRBJ2-7, with 10 bases identical to TRBD1. Germline V CDR1 and CDR2: SQVTM, ANQGSEA. The trim removed 6 bases at V and 7 bases at J, leaving 6 bases unmatched. CDR3 length: 12 residues.

This clone was seen once. This chain links TRBV28 with TRBJ1-1; D is perhaps TRBD1 (6 bases). Germline-derived CDR1 and CDR2 are MDHEN and SYDVKM. Trimming took off 3 bases at V and 4 bases at J, with 12 bases between the two ends. The CDR3 runs to 14 residues. CDR3 bases: TGTGCCAGCAGTTTGGGTTACAGGGCCACTGAAGCTTTCTTT. Protein: CASSLGYRATEAFF.

The rearrangement links TRBV6-2 or TRBV6-3 to TRBJ1-1, with D possibly being TRBD1 (6 bases). The CDR3 is 11 amino acids. The germline CDR1 and CDR2 sequences are MNHEY and SVGEGT. V was pared by 6 bases and J by 7 bases, with 9 bases between. The CDR3 DNA is TGTGCCAGCAGCCAGGGGATTGAAGCTTTCTTT. This gives the protein CASSQGIEAFF.

The V gene is TRBV6-1, the J gene TRBJ1-1, with unresolved D. With 1 base removed from V and 5 bases from J, the gap between germline ends came to 17 bases. The germline CDR1 and CDR2 sequences are MNHNS and SASEGT. The CDR3 totals 16 residues. The CDR3 DNA reads TGTGCCAGCAGTGAAGGGGTCATTGGGGTAGGAACTGAAGCTTTCTTT. Protein: CASSEGVIGVGTEAFF.

The chain links TRBV5-1 to TRBJ2-3; 10 bases are a match to TRBD2. This CDR3 is built from 17 residues. Germline V gene lookup returns CDR1 SGHRS and CDR2 YFSETQ. V trimming: 0 bases; J trimming: 6 bases; junction bases outside the gene matches: 10. CDR3 sequence (DNA): TGCGCCAGCAGCTTGGATTCAGCGGGAGGGCCGGCCGATACGCAGTATTTT. Residues: CASSLDSAGGPADTQYF.

The chain links TRBV19 to TRBJ2-7, with D perhaps matching TRBD1 (5 bases). The V end lost 5 bases, the J end lost 1 base, and 12 bases lay between the germline ends. The V gene's germline CDR1 is LNHDA and CDR2 SQIVND (reference sequence). The CDR3 extends over 14 amino acids. CDR3 coding DNA: TGTGCCAGTAGTCTCGGACACCTGTCCTACGAGCAGTACTTC. Its translation is CASSLGHLSYEQYF. The complete variable domain, with remaining parts taken from reference TRBV19 and TRBJ2-7, reads DGGITQSPKYLFRKEGQNVTLSCEQNLNHDAMYWYRQDPGQGLRLIYYSQIVNDFQKGDIAEGYSVSREKKESFPLTVTSAQKNPTAFYLCASSLGHLSYEQYFGPGTRLTVT.

The J gene is TRBJ2-7, the V gene TRBV6-2 or TRBV6-3; no clear D. The CDR3 has 14 residues. Germline V gene lookup returns CDR1 MNHEY and CDR2 SVGEGT. Trimming took 5 bases from V and 6 from J, leaving 17 bases between them. In nucleotides, the CDR3 is TGTGCCAGCAGTATGGGTGGGTCTAGAAGCGAGCAGTACGTC. As protein: CASSMGGSRSEQYV.

In its sample, this clone was seen once. The rearrangement links TRBV27 to TRBJ2-7; TRBD1 agrees at 8 bases. CDR3 length equals 15 residues. After removal of 5 bases from V and 6 bases from J, the junction contained 12 bases not matched to a gene. Per germline, CDR1 MNHEY and CDR2 SMNVEV (reference sequence). Here the CDR3 reads CASSTLGTGPREQYF. Written as DNA, the CDR3 is TGTGCCAGCAGTACCCTCGGGACAGGCCCCCGCGAGCAGTACTTC.

The chain carries TRBV14 and TRBJ1-2; D is ambiguous. V was cut by 4 bases and J by 8 bases, with 17 bases left in between. This CDR3 comprises 14 residues. Germline lookup yields CDR1 SGHDN and CDR2 FVKESK. This chain's CDR3 is CASSPWEGFRGYTF. The CDR3 nucleotides read TGTGCCAGCAGCCCGTGGGAAGGGTTTCGCGGCTACACCTTC.

The chain links TRBV7-2 to TRBJ2-7; D possibly corresponds to TRBD2 (5 bases). CDR1 is SGHTA and CDR2 is FQGNSA in the germline V gene. This CDR3 region has 16 residues. The ends were cut back, 0 bases at V and 2 bases at J, with 14 bases in the middle. The CDR3 coding sequence is TGTGCCAGCAGCTTAGCGGCCGGGGAGATCGCCTACGAGCAGTACTTC. Translation: CASSLAAGEIAYEQYF.

The V and J genes are TRBV7-2 and TRBJ1-1; 7 nucleotides match TRBD1. Germline CDR1 and CDR2: SGHTA and FQGNSA. This CDR3 has 13 amino acids. The V gene end was trimmed by 4 bases and the J gene end by 6 bases; junction bases not matched to a gene: 5. The CDR3 protein is CASSSRQGAEAFF. The CDR3 region has the DNA TGTGCCAGCAGCTCCCGACAGGGCGCTGAAGCTTTCTTT.

The chain uses TRBV19 and TRBJ2-1; TRBD2 matches at 9 bases. CDR1 and CDR2 from the germline V gene are LNHDA and SQIVND (reference sequence). CDR3 size: 17 residues. The V gene end was trimmed by 5 bases and the J gene end by 9 bases; junction bases not matched to a gene: 17. CDR3 bases: TGTGCCAGTAGTTCCCCGGGACTAGCATTTAATCTGGGTGAGCAGTTCTTC. Protein product: CASSSPGLAFNLGEQFF.

The chain combines TRBV4-2 with TRBJ1-1, with TRBD1 identical over 12 bases. J lost 1 base, V lost 1 base, and 4 bases had no gene match. Germline CDR1 is LGHNA and CDR2 is YNFKEQ. This CDR3 is built from 17 residues. The CDR3 DNA reads as TGTGCCAGCAGCCAAGGAGGGACAGGGGGCGCGAACACTGAAGCTTTCTTT. Protein product: CASSQGGTGGANTEAFF.

The V and J genes are TRBV29-1 and TRBJ2-2, with 13 bases that match TRBD2. The V segment lost 4 bases and the J segment 3 bases; nucleotides outside the gene matches: 5. Per germline, CDR1 SQVTM and CDR2 ANQGSEA. The CDR3 contains 16 residues. CDR3 sequence: CSVVLGLAGDTGELFF. The DNA of the CDR3 is TGCAGCGTTGTACTAGGACTAGCGGGAGACACCGGGGAGCTGTTTTTT.